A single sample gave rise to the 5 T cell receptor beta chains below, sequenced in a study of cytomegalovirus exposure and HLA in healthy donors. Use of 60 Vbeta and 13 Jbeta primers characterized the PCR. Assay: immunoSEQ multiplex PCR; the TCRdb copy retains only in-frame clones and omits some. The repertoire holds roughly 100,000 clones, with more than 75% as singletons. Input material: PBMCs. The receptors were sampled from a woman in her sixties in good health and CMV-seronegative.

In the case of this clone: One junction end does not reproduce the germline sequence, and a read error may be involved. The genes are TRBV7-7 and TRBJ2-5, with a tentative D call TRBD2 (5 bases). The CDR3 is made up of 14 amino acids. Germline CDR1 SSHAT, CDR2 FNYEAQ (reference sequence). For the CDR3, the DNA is TGTACCAGCAGCCCCACCGGGATGTGGGAGACCCAGTACTTC. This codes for CTSSPTGMWETQYF.

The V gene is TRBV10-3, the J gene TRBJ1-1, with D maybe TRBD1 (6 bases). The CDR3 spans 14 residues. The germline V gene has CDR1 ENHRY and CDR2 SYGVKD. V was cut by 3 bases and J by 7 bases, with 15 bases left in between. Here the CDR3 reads CAISDSGTTFEAFF. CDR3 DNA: TGTGCCATCAGTGATTCCGGGACAACGTTTGAAGCTTTCTTT.

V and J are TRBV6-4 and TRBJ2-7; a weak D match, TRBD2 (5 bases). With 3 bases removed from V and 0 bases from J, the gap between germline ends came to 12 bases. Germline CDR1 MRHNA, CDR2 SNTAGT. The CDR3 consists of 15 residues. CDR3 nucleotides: TGTGCCAGCAGTGAAGAGCCAACTAGCTCCTACGAGCAGTACTTC. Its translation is CASSEEPTSSYEQYF.

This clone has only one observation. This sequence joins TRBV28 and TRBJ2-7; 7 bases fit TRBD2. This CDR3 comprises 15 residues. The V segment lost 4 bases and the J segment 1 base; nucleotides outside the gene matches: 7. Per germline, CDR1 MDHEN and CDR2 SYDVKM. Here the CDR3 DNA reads TGTGCCAGCAGTTCATATCCGGGGGGTTCCTACGAGCAGTACTTC. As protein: CASSSYPGGSYEQYF.

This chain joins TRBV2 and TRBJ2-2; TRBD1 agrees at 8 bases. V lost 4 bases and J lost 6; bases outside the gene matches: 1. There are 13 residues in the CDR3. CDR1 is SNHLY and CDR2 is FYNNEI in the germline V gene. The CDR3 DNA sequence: TGTGCCAGCAGTGGACAGGGGTCCGGGGAGCTGTTTTTT. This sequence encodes CASSGQGSGELFF.